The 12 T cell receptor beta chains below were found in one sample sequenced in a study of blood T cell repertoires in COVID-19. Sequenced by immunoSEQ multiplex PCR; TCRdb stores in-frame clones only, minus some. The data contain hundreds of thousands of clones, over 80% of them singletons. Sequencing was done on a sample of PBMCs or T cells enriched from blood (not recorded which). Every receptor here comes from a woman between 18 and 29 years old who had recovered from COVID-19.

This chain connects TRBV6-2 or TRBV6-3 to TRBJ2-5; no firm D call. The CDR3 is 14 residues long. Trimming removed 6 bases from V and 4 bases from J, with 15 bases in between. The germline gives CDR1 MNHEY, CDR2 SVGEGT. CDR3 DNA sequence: TGTGCCAGCAGCCAGAGGAGAACGAGAGAGACCCAGTACTTC. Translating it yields CASSQRRTRETQYF.

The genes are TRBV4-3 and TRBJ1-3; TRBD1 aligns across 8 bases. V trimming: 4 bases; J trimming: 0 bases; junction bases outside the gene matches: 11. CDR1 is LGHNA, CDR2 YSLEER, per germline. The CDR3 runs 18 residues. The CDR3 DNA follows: TGCGCCAGCAGCCGGACGCCCGGACAGGGAGGCTCTGGAAACACCATATATTTT. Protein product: CASSRTPGQGGSGNTIYF.

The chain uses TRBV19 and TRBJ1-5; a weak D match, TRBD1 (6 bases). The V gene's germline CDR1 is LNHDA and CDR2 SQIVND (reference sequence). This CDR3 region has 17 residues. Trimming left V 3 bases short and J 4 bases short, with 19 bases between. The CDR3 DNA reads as TGTGCCAGTAGTATGAAACACAGGGCCTACGAAAATCAGCCCCAGCATTTT. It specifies CASSMKHRAYENQPQHF.

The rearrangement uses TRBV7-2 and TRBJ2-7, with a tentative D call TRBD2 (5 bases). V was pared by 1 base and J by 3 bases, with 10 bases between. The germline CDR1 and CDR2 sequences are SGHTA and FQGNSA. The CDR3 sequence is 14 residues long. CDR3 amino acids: CASSLGGDNYEQYF. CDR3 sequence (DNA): TGTGCCAGCAGCTTAGGGGGAGACAACTACGAGCAGTACTTC.

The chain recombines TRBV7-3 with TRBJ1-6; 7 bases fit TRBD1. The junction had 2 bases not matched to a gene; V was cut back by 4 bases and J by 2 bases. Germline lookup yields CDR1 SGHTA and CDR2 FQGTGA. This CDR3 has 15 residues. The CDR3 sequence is CASSYDRAYNSPLHF. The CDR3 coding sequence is TGTGCCAGCAGCTATGACAGGGCCTATAATTCACCCCTCCACTTT.

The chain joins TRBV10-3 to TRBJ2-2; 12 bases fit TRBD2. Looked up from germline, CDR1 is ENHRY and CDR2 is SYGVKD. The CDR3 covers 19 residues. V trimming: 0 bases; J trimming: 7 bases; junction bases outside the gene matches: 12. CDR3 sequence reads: CAISESGGLAGPDNGELFF. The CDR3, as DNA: TGTGCCATCAGTGAGTCCGGGGGACTAGCGGGTCCGGACAACGGGGAGCTGTTTTTT.

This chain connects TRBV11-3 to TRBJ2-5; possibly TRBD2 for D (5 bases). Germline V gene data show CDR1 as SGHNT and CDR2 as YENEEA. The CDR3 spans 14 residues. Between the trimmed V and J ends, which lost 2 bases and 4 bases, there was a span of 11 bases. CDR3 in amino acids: CASSLRGPLETQYF. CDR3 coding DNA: TGTGCCAGCAGCTTAAGAGGGCCATTAGAGACCCAGTACTTC.

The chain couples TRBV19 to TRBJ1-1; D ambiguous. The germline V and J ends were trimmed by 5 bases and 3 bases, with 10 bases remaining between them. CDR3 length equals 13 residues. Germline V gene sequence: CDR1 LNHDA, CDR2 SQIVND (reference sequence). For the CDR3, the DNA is TGTGCCAGTAGTCTTCAGGAATACACTGAAGCTTTCTTT. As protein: CASSLQEYTEAFF.

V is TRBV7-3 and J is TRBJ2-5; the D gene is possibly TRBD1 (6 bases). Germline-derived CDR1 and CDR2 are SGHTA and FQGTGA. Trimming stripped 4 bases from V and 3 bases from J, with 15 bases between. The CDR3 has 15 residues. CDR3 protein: CASSSTGTPEETQYF. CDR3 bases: TGTGCCAGCAGCTCGACCGGGACACCTGAAGAGACCCAGTACTTC.

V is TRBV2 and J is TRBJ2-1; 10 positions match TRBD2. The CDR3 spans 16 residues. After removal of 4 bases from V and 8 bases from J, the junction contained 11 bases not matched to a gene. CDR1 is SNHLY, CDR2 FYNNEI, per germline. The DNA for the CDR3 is TGTGCCAGCAGTGTGGGCCCACCACTAGCGGGGTATGAGCAGTTCTTC. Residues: CASSVGPPLAGYEQFF. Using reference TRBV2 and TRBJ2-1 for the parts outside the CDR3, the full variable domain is EPEVTQTPSHQVTQMGQEVILRCVPISNHLYFYWYRQILGQKVEFLVSFYNNEISEKSEIFDDQFSVERPDGSNFTLKIRSTKLEDSAMYFCASSVGPPLAGYEQFFGPGTRLTVL.

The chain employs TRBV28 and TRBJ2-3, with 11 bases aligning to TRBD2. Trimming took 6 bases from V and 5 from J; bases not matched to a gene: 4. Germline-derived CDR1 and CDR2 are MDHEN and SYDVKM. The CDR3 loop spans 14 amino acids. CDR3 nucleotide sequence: TGTGCCAGCAGGAATAGCGGGGGGGTAGATACGCAGTATTTT. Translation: CASRNSGGVDTQYF.

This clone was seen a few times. The DNA of the CDR3 is TGTGCCACCAGCAGGGGGTTACAGGGATCACCCCTCCACTTT. It codes for CATSRGLQGSPLHF. J is TRBJ1-6 and V is TRBV15, with TRBD1 as a possible D gene (6 bases). V was pared by 3 bases and J by 10 bases, with 13 bases between. Germline lookup yields CDR1 LNHNV and CDR2 YYDKDF (reference sequence). The CDR3 loop spans 14 amino acids. The variable domain in full, with the rest retrieved from reference TRBV15 and TRBJ1-6, is DAMVIQNPRYQVTQFGKPVTLSCSQTLNHNVMYWYQQKSSQAPKLLFHYYDKDFNNEADTPDNFQSRRPNTSFCFLDIRSPGLGDTAMYLCATSRGLQGSPLHFGNGTRLTVT.